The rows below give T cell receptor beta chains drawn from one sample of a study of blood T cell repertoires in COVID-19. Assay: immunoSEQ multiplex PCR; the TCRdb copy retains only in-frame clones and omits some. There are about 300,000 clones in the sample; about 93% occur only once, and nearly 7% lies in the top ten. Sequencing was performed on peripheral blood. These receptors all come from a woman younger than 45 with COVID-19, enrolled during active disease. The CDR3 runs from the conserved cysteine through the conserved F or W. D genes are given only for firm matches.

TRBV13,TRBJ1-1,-,CASSFSGGNTEAFF,TGTGCCAGCAGCTTTTCGGGGGGGAACACTGAAGCTTTCTTT
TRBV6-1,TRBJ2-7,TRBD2,CASSDPTSGSTYEQYF,TGTGCCAGCAGTGATCCTACTAGCGGGAGTACGTACGAGCAGTACTTC
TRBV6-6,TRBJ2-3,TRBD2,CASSYAGASTDTQYF,TGTGCCAGCAGTTACGCGGGAGCTAGCACAGATACGCAGTATTTT
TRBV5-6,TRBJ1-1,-,CASSYRQIEAFF,TGTGCCAGCAGCTATCGACAGATTGAAGCTTTCTTT
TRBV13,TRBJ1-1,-,CASSLGRVNTEAFF,TGTGCCAGCAGCTTAGGCCGGGTGAACACTGAAGCTTTCTTT
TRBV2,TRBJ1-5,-,CASSERGHGAQPQHF,TGTGCCAGCAGTGAGAGGGGACACGGAGCTCAGCCCCAGCATTTT
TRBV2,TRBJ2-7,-,CASSVDGAAYEQYF,TGTGCCAGCAGCGTAGACGGAGCCGCCTACGAGCAGTACTTC
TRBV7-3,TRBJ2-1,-,CASSLLASNEQFF,TGTGCCAGCAGCTTACTAGCGAGCAATGAGCAGTTCTTC
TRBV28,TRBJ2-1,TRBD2,CASSSGSLQQFF,TGTGCCAGCAGTAGCGGGAGTCTTCAGCAGTTCTTC
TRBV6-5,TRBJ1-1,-,CASSYSNQGLGTEAFF,TGTGCCAGCAGTTACTCGAACCAGGGTTTGGGGACTGAAGCTTTCTTT